The T cell receptor beta chain under discussion was sequenced for a study of cytomegalovirus exposure and HLA in healthy donors (dated by TCRdb to 2016 to 2017). Regarding the study in general: An earlier analysis of several hundred of the donors reported about 260 Gb of sequence data and roughly 120 million unique TCR beta sequences obtained from some 170 million T cells. An early release covering over 500 HLA-typed donors comprised 250 to 350 gigabases of sequencing data and tens of millions of unique TCR sequences. Among the roughly 400 genotyped donors, under 90% belonged to the genetic ancestry cluster associated with self-reported Caucasian donors. The aim of the study was to test whether cataloging public T cell receptors could identify signatures of past pathogen exposure. The study used immunosequencing to profile the T cell repertoires of more than 650 subjects and linked those repertoires to cytomegalovirus serostatus. In addition to the first cohort of 650 to 750 subjects, a separate validation cohort of 130 or so different subjects was used. High-throughput TCR immunosequencing, statistical association of individual TCRs with disease status, and machine learning were combined to predict cytomegalovirus infection status. To study patterns of TCR occurrence, a later analysis re-analyzed previously published TCR beta repertoires from 500 to 850 donors and added high-resolution HLA genotyping. The later analysis used no new phenotypic data to find candidate immune exposures, relying instead on TCR beta sequences and their occurrence across donors. To decide whether each TCR beta V gene segment behaved as functional or pseudogenic, an earlier analysis of some 570 of the donors relied on high-throughput TCR beta sequencing. Donor age, sex, ethnicity and CMV serostatus were compiled together with the repertoire data. In a later genetic analysis, genome-wide SNP genotypes for about three fifths of the roughly 670 donors were used, and that subset was treated as a discovery cohort. Every repertoire in the discovery cohort had been generated on one and the same sequencing platform. HLA typing included class I and class II loci at four-digit resolution. Typing coverage varied by locus: about 620-640 donors for A, B, C, DRB1 and DQB1; around 560 for DQA1; approximately 610 for DPA1; 400 to 480 for DPB1. Because of strong linkage in the cohort, a handful of DR-DQ haplotypes were treated as single units for association and clustering. Among about 360 genotyped donors of the cohort, an average of around 240,000 unique TCR beta nucleotide sequences were sequenced per donor, approximately 20% of them non-productive.

Trimming at the junction amounts to 1 base on V and 0 bases on J, and the germline ends lie 4 bases apart. As encoded in the germline V gene, CDR1 is MNHNS while CDR2 is SASEGT. CDR3 length: 15 amino acids, cysteine to phenylalanine. Just the 45-base CDR3 DNA is kept, in frame starting at base 1. The cohort was made up of 666 healthy bone marrow donors. At the time of sampling, every cohort member was nominally healthy, though immune exposures that went unrecorded were likely present. The donor was CMV seropositive and belonged to the group of 250 to 350 seropositive cohort members. A peripheral blood sample was provided by each donor, and peripheral blood mononuclear cells were used for TCR beta sequencing. The Qiagen DNeasy Blood Extraction Kit was used to extract genomic DNA from the blood cell samples. The research as a whole found: This cohort had only TCR beta chains sequenced, and the lack of alpha or paired-chain data limited which features could be detected. Cytomegalovirus status was reported to be diagnosed by the classifier with high specificity and sensitivity in both the original and validation cohorts. According to a later analysis, most CMV-associated TCR beta chains appeared to be HLA-restricted, and the HLA associations seemed to be driven largely by CMV exposure. It was suggested by the authors that the approach could potentially be generalized to other disease states and immunological phenotypes. In a later genetic analysis, fewer N-insertions in productive TCRs were reported among donors in an Asian-associated ancestry cluster than the roughly 700-donor mean. Several of the top co-occurrence clusters appeared to be linked to parvovirus B19, influenza, CMV and Epstein-Barr virus, according to a later analysis. Most TCR sequences were seen in very few donors, while some public TCRs were found in many individuals. Presence/absence analyses assumed roughly uniform sequencing depth across donors, an assumption that may not hold. The sequencing pipeline was judged likely to have produced a cluster of highly shared sequence variants as a technical artifact. In a later analysis, HLA-associated TCR beta chains showed more clonal expansion and lower generation probabilities than non-associated chains that were equally common. Because HLA typing was unavailable for some donors at each locus, only the typed subset was used in association tests. For the cohort, immune exposure information was limited to CMV serostatus. In vitro tests confirmed that a few of the cytomegalovirus-associated TCR beta chains recognize cytomegalovirus antigens. Some IMGT-functional V segments, including TRBV6-2 and TRBV6-3, could not be distinguished by the 87-base-pair reads and were therefore excluded. Around 16 rarely observed V segments, including chromosome 9 orphons, were excluded from the earlier analysis of about 600 of the donors because counts were too low. In a later analysis, the rate of TCR association differed among HLA loci, with DRB1 alleles having the most associated TCRs and HLA-C alleles having the fewest. An association between a missense DCLRE1C variant and V-gene and J-gene trimming of TCR beta chains was found in a later genetic analysis and replicated in an independent cohort. Assigning TCR associations to individual alleles was difficult when HLA alleles, especially DR and DQ, strongly co-occurred. A further reported finding was that TCR beta sequences accurately predicted the HLA-A and HLA-B alleles for most subjects in the first cohort. The study listed approximately 150 TCR beta chains as associated with cytomegalovirus. In an earlier analysis of 587 of the donors, most TCR beta V segments were observed in productive rearrangements about 90% or about 30% of the time, broadly matching IMGT annotations. Linkage disequilibrium might explain the correlated functional status among segregating V segments, but an unknown experimental factor could not be ruled out. At a false discovery rate of 0.05, a later analysis linked 16,000 or so TCR beta sequences to specific HLA alleles.

The receptor library was made with the immunoSEQ multiplex PCR assay. A mixture of 60 forward primers for TCR Vbeta segments and 13 reverse primers for TCR Jbeta segments was used in the multiplex PCR. The CDR3 region of rearranged TCR beta genes was amplified from genomic DNA by a multiplex PCR assay. On the Illumina HiSeq System, the amplified TCR beta libraries were sequenced as 87-base-pair reads. For the original study's pipeline: In a later analysis, tens of millions of unique TCR beta chains were counted across the 690 or so repertoires, and roughly 10 million of these chains were shared by at least two donors. A nearest-neighbor algorithm error-corrected the raw reads and collapsed the reads into unique sequences, merging closely related sequences to remove PCR and sequencing errors. CDR3 sequences were aligned to IMGT reference sequences to assign V, D and J gene segments. Each retained sequence needed at least a six-nucleotide match to both a V gene segment and a J gene segment. A rearrangement counted as productive if the CDR3 had no stop codons and remained in frame with V and J, and every other rearrangement counted as non-productive. Following IMGT convention, CDR3 was defined as the stretch from the second conserved V-encoded cysteine to the conserved J-encoded phenylalanine. The earlier analysis of a few hundred of the donors excluded sequences that lacked an unambiguous match to a single V gene segment. In an earlier analysis of several hundred of the donors, V segments were called functional above 56.7% productive rearrangements and were called segregating when the between-donor standard deviation exceeded 5%. A statistical classification framework was developed to diagnose cytomegalovirus status using the catalog of TCR beta chain sequences. In a later analysis, V and J genes were assigned by comparing TCR nucleotide sequences against IMGT/GENE-DB human TR gene sequences. Using the TCRdist pipeline, a later analysis assigned CDR3 sequences along with most-parsimonious VDJ recombination scenarios. In a later analysis, each TCR beta chain was defined by its CDR3 amino acid sequence together with its V-gene family, and reads lacking a unique V-gene family were excluded. In a later analysis, 500 to 700 highly shared, low-generation-probability nucleotide sequences were removed to address suspected cross-contamination and a sequencing artifact. For each public chain, a later analysis derived a clonal expansion index from normalized ranks of inferred template counts within each repertoire. A later analysis computed generation probabilities with a VDJ recombination model fitted to out-of-frame rearrangements, and checked the results against IGoR. A later analysis scored TCR-TCR, TCR-HLA and TCR-CMV co-occurrence with hypergeometric tests, applying a repertoire-size bias correction to TCR pairs. In a later analysis, false discovery rates were estimated by permuting HLA or CMV assignments 20 times. In a later analysis, co-occurring TCRs were grouped using DBSCAN, with TCRdist sequence similarity added in when clustering inside HLA-allele-positive subsets. Repertoires with fewer than 30,000 or more than 120,000 public chains, plus five repertoires with anomalous nucleotide sharing, were excluded from co-occurrence clustering. Drawn from immuneACCESS, this table holds only the in-frame rearrangements with V and J called that TCRdb kept. Clones are partly lost; checked studies trace under half to an unresolved V gene and leave the rest unexplained. V and J calls and clone size come straight from that table; D and trimming were deduced from the DNA. The sample includes some 170,000 clones, with approximately 78% observed a single time. The leading ten clones occupy approximately 0.87% of the sample.

Note on this clone: Its antigen is currently not known. Per-base qualities were not stored, and no clone one base away is much larger.

Material for sequencing was PBMCs. The sequence derives from a girl aged 2-10 years in good health and CMV-seropositive. The chain is made from TRBV6-1 and TRBJ2-6; a confident D gene designation cannot be given. This receptor has the CDR3 CASSEELSGANVLTF. The DNA sequence follows: TGTGCCAGCAGTGAAGAGCTCTCTGGGGCCAACGTCCTGACTTTC.